A selection of T cell receptor beta chains follows, all from one sample in a study of blood T cell repertoires in COVID-19. Here immunoSEQ multiplex PCR was the method, and the copy in TCRdb shows in-frame clones only, minus some. The sample includes more than 50,000 clones, around four fifths of them seen just once. The specimen sequenced was peripheral blood. The receptors stem from a woman aged 65 to 85 with acute or convalescent COVID-19. Each CDR3 is given without its conserved first and last residue.

j_call	v_call	cdr3_aa
TRBJ1-2	TRBV4-2	ASTLDYSGTAAWGYT
TRBJ1-5	TRBV27	ASSFRGNQPQH
TRBJ1-1	TRBV5-3	ARSQGALRRSDRGYAF
TRBJ2-7	TRBV5-1	ASSFTGGTYEQY
TRBJ2-5	TRBV5-5	ASSLVGQGEFAETQY
TRBJ1-3	TRBV4-1	ASSPGDRGENTIY
TRBJ2-7	TRBV10-3	AISGGAGISYEQY
TRBJ1-2	TRBV5-1	ASSLEGDRGNYGYT
TRBJ1-6	TRBV2	ASRTGTENNSPLH
TRBJ2-7	TRBV6-5	ASSYLAGASYEQY
TRBJ2-1	TRBV5-5	ASSLQGFTPTYEQF
TRBJ1-2	TRBV7-3	ASSSEVNYGYT
TRBJ2-3	TRBV19	ASSIGLAEDTQY
TRBJ1-2	TRBV5-4	ASSLDRGYGYT